This T cell receptor beta chain was identified during a study of blood T cell repertoires in COVID-19. In the source study's methods: It was from reference gene primer amplification that nucleated cell counts were estimated. The protocol was immunoSEQ multiplex PCR, while the TCRdb copy is restricted to in-frame clones and leaves out a portion. The V and J calls and clone size come from that table; D and trimming were worked out from the DNA. The sample contains 68,000 or so clones, roughly three quarters of which appear only once. This clone was seen more than once but under ten times. Other DNA sequences in the same sample also yield this CDR3. V was clipped by 2 bases and J by 1 base, with 5 bases between them. The length of the CDR3 is 13 residues. Germline V gene sequence: CDR1 LNHDA, CDR2 SQIVND (reference sequence).

The origin of this receptor is a woman in her forties or fifties with acute or convalescent COVID-19. The chain couples TRBV19 to TRBJ1-1; D uncertain. The source material was peripheral blood. The CDR3 is CASSITRNTEAFF. For the CDR3, the DNA is TGTGCCAGTAGTATAACCAGGAACACTGAAGCTTTCTTT. Complete variable domain (other parts from reference TRBV19 and TRBJ1-1): DGGITQSPKYLFRKEGQNVTLSCEQNLNHDAMYWYRQDPGQGLRLIYYSQIVNDFQKGDIAEGYSVSREKKESFPLTVTSAQKNPTAFYLCASSITRNTEAFFGQGTRLTVV.